The 25 T cell receptor beta chains below were found in one sample sequenced in a study of blood T cell repertoires in COVID-19. Libraries were prepared by immunoSEQ multiplex PCR; TCRdb keeps only in-frame clonotypes and omits some of them. The sample includes about 220,000 clones, 75% to 90% of them seen just once. Sequences were obtained from peripheral blood. These TCRs come from a woman in her 70s with COVID-19, enrolled during active disease.

The CDR3 loop is CASSLPWGSGSSYEQYF. For the CDR3, the DNA is TGTGCCAGCAGCCTACCCTGGGGTAGCGGGAGTTCCTACGAGCAGTACTTC. The chain is built from TRBV5-6 and TRBJ2-7; 9 nucleotides agree with TRBD2. Trimming at V came to 4 bases and at J to 1 base, leaving 12 bases not matched to a gene. This CDR3 is 17 amino acids long. In germline, CDR1 is SGHDT, CDR2 YYEEEE.

This clone appeared a few times. This rearrangement joins TRBV28 to TRBJ1-2; D gene uncertain. Germline V gives CDR1 MDHEN, CDR2 SYDVKM. V dropped 5 bases and J dropped 8 bases, with 12 bases sitting between them. CDR3 size: 12 residues. CDR3 sequence reads: CASSQQNRGYTF. The CDR3 DNA reads as TGTGCCAGCAGTCAACAGAATCGCGGCTACACCTTC.

The chain couples TRBV20-1 to TRBJ2-3; 7 bases agree with TRBD2. CDR1 DFQATT and CDR2 SNEGSKA come from the germline V gene (reference sequence). V dropped 3 bases and J dropped 6; count of bases not matched to a gene: 15. The CDR3 contains 16 residues. The CDR3 reads CSASLREGQIRDTQYF. The CDR3 DNA follows: TGCAGTGCTAGTCTCAGGGAGGGCCAGATTAGGGATACGCAGTATTTT.

This chain uses TRBV4-2 with TRBJ1-2, with 10 bases lining up with TRBD1. The germline CDR1 and CDR2 sequences are LGHNA and YNFKEQ. With 0 bases clipped from V and 5 bases from J, the junction kept 3 bases outside the gene matches. The CDR3 is 15 residues long. CDR3 nucleotide sequence: TGTGCCAGCAGCCAAGAGAGACAGGGGGCTTATGGCTACACCTTC. Translated, it gives CASSQERQGAYGYTF.

The rearrangement uses TRBV4-3 and TRBJ2-3, with 7 bases that match TRBD2. The CDR3 is 16 residues long. The trim removed 1 base at V and 2 bases at J, leaving 6 bases unmatched. Germline V gives CDR1 LGHNA, CDR2 YSLEER. CDR3 bases: TGCGCCAGCAGCCAAGGGCTAGCGGATAACACAGATACGCAGTATTTT. Translating gives CASSQGLADNTDTQYF.

The CDR3 spells CASSQGAGTGSGANVLTF. The CDR3 region has the DNA TGTGCCAGCAGCCAAGGAGCGGGGACAGGCTCTGGGGCCAACGTCCTGACTTTC. The chain employs TRBV4-2 and TRBJ2-6; D may be TRBD1 (8 bases). The germline V and J ends were trimmed by 1 base and 0 bases, with 13 bases remaining between them. CDR1 is LGHNA, CDR2 YNFKEQ, per germline. The CDR3 consists of 18 residues.

The chain uses TRBV16 and TRBJ2-3; 7 bases agree with TRBD1. CDR1 and CDR2 (germline): KGHSY, FQNENV. CDR3 length: 15 residues. After removal of 2 bases from V and 4 bases from J, the junction contained 6 bases not matched to a gene. The CDR3 DNA sequence: TGTGCCAGCAGCCAAATCGGGACAGCGGCAGATACGCAGTATTTT. This gives the protein CASSQIGTAADTQYF.

This clone was detected only a few times. One junction end disagrees with the germline gene, perhaps due to a read error. The V and J genes are TRBV28 and TRBJ2-3; 7 bases line up with TRBD1. This CDR3 comprises 11 residues. CDR1 is MDHEN and CDR2 is SYDVKM in the germline V gene. DNA for the CDR3: TGTGCCAGCAGTTTACGGGACAGCACTTCTTTT. The encoded protein is CASSLRDSTSF.

The chain is built from TRBV9 and TRBJ2-3, with D unresolved. Trimming shortened V by 1 base and J by 2 bases, and 5 bases separated the two germline ends. The length of the CDR3 is 13 residues. Germline V gene lookup returns CDR1 SGDLS and CDR2 YYNGEE. CDR3 sequence: CASSVSVTDTQYF. Here the CDR3 DNA reads TGTGCCAGCAGCGTATCCGTCACAGATACGCAGTATTTT.

This sequence joins TRBV10-3 and TRBJ2-5; 7 bases align to TRBD1. With 11 bases clipped from V and 3 bases from J, the junction kept 3 bases outside the gene matches. Germline V gene lookup returns CDR1 ENHRY and CDR2 SYGVKD. The CDR3 contains 11 residues. The CDR3 bases are TGTGCCGCCGGGACAGAAGAGACCCAGTACTTC. It yields the protein CAAGTEETQYF.

This chain joins TRBV5-5 and TRBJ1-2, with D maybe TRBD1 (6 bases). The germline gives CDR1 SGHKS, CDR2 YYEKEE (reference sequence). Deletions cut 2 bases from V and 2 bases from J, with 10 bases between. The CDR3 runs to 14 residues. CDR3 nucleotides: TGTGCCAGCAGCTTCAGCCAGGGGAACTATGGCTACACCTTC. This sequence encodes CASSFSQGNYGYTF. Looking up the rest from reference TRBV5-5 and TRBJ1-2 gives the full variable domain: DAGVTQSPTHLIKTRGQQVTLRCSPISGHKSVSWYQQVLGQGPQFIFQYYEKEERGRGNFPDRFSARQFPNYSSELNVNALLLGDSALYLCASSFSQGNYGYTFGSGTRLTVV.

The chain joins TRBV29-1 to TRBJ1-1, with TRBD1 matching over 12 bases. Germline CDR1 and CDR2: SQVTM and ANQGSEA. The CDR3 has 14 residues. V dropped 4 bases and J dropped 11; count of bases not matched to a gene: 11. The CDR3 is CSVGPRDRGLSAFF. In nucleotides, the CDR3 is TGCAGCGTTGGTCCCCGGGACAGGGGGCTCTCTGCTTTCTTT. The full variable domain, completed using reference TRBV29-1 and TRBJ1-1, is SAVISQKPSRDICQRGTSLTIQCQVDSQVTMMFWYRQQPGQSLTLIATANQGSEATYESGFVIDKFPISRPNLTFSTLTVSNMSPEDSSIYLCSVGPRDRGLSAFFGQGTRLTVV.

The table lists this clone with a few counts. The chain joins TRBV19 to TRBJ1-5; D is uncertain. Germline V gives CDR1 LNHDA, CDR2 SQIVND (reference sequence). The V end lost 1 base, the J end lost 4 bases, and 11 bases lay between the germline ends. The CDR3 has 15 amino acids. CDR3 sequence: CASSIVGSGNQPQHF. The CDR3, as DNA: TGTGCCAGTAGTATAGTGGGTTCGGGAAATCAGCCCCAGCATTTT.

The V gene is TRBV19, the J gene TRBJ1-2; TRBD1 agrees at 7 bases. V lost 11 bases and J lost 4; bases outside the gene matches: 10. Germline V lookup: CDR1 LNHDA, CDR2 SQIVND (reference sequence). The CDR3 loop spans 13 amino acids. CDR3 loop: CAARDSRIYGYTF. CDR3 DNA: TGTGCCGCGAGGGACAGCCGCATCTATGGCTACACCTTC.

The chain has TRBV6-1 and TRBJ1-5; the D gene is possibly TRBD1 (5 bases). V lost 1 base, J lost 0 bases, and 10 bases lay in between. This CDR3 region has 16 residues. Germline loops: CDR1 MNHNS, CDR2 SASEGT. This CDR3 is CASSEDLQVSNQPQHF. The CDR3 nucleotides are TGTGCCAGCAGTGAAGATTTACAGGTTAGCAATCAGCCCCAGCATTTT.

This clone occurred a few times. The rearrangement joins TRBV28 to TRBJ2-1; D may be TRBD2 (6 bases). Trimming removed 3 bases from V and 1 base from J, with 7 bases in between. Germline assignment: CDR1 MDHEN and CDR2 SYDVKM. The CDR3 contains 14 residues. The CDR3 sequence is CASSFGGSYNEQFF. The CDR3 bases are TGTGCCAGCAGTTTCGGAGGGTCCTACAATGAGCAGTTCTTC.

The V and J genes are TRBV5-1 and TRBJ2-2; perhaps TRBD2 as D (5 bases). With 4 bases removed from V and 2 bases from J, the gap between germline ends came to 12 bases. This CDR3 is built from 15 residues. Per germline, CDR1 SGHRS and CDR2 YFSETQ. This CDR3 is CASSLNGINTGELFF. The CDR3 DNA reads as TGCGCCAGCAGCCTTAACGGGATCAACACCGGGGAGCTGTTTTTT.

The chain links TRBV28 to TRBJ2-7; TRBD2 matches at 7 bases. The CDR3 length is 14 residues. CDR1 is MDHEN and CDR2 is SYDVKM in the germline V gene. After removal of 5 bases from V and 6 bases from J, the junction contained 10 bases not matched to a gene. CDR3 nucleotide sequence: TGTGCCAGCAGTAGGGGCGGGAGTTTGTCCGAGCAGTACTTC. It is translated as CASSRGGSLSEQYF.

This chain joins TRBV12-3 or TRBV12-4 and TRBJ1-2, with D perhaps TRBD1 (5 bases). This CDR3 spans 12 amino acids. V gave up 6 bases and J gave up 1 base, with 6 bases separating them. The CDR3 DNA reads TGTGCCAGCAGCGGGGGTAACTATGGCTACACCTTC. Translating gives CASSGGNYGYTF.

This chain joins TRBV4-2 and TRBJ1-6, with a weak D call TRBD1 (5 bases). This CDR3 is 16 amino acids long. V lost 1 base to trimming and J lost 7 bases, with 14 bases between them. Germline V gene sequence: CDR1 LGHNA, CDR2 YNFKEQ. The CDR3 DNA reads as TGTGCCAGCAGCCAAGGGCAGGGCAGGGCGAATTCACCCCTCCACTTT. Protein product: CASSQGQGRANSPLHF.

This clone was counted a single time. The V gene is TRBV7-3, the J gene TRBJ1-1; 8 positions agree with TRBD1. Trimming cost V 1 base and J 11 bases; bases outside gene matches: 12. The CDR3 loop spans 15 amino acids. From germline, CDR1 is SGHTA and CDR2 FQGTGA. The CDR3 DNA reads as TGTGCCAGCAGCTTAAATCAGGGGGCTGGGTTAAACGCTTTCTTT. It translates to CASSLNQGAGLNAFF.

J is TRBJ2-2 and V is TRBV5-1; maybe TRBD2 (5 bases). The germline gives CDR1 SGHRS, CDR2 YFSETQ. This CDR3 is 15 amino acids long. Trimming took off 1 base at V and 0 bases at J, with 7 bases between the two ends. The DNA for the CDR3 is TGCGCCAGCAGCTTGTACGGGGCGAACACCGGGGAGCTGTTTTTT. Amino acids: CASSLYGANTGELFF.

The rearrangement uses TRBV6-5 and TRBJ2-5; 12 nucleotides align to TRBD2. Germline-derived CDR1 and CDR2 are MNHEY and SVGAGI. This CDR3 spans 15 amino acids. The junction had 6 bases not matched to a gene; V was cut back by 6 bases and J by 4 bases. The CDR3 sequence: CASRPLAGGTETQYF. DNA for the CDR3: TGTGCCAGCAGGCCACTAGCGGGAGGTACAGAGACCCAGTACTTC.

This chain connects TRBV19 to TRBJ2-1; 8 bases are shared with TRBD2. Germline assignment: CDR1 LNHDA and CDR2 SQIVND (reference sequence). Trimming cost V 6 bases and J 8 bases; bases outside gene matches: 12. This CDR3 region has 15 residues. CDR3 DNA sequence: TGTGCCAGTAGCCTGGGGAGCGGGGGTCTTTATGAGCAGTTCTTC. Protein product: CASSLGSGGLYEQFF.

V gene TRBV6-5 combines with J gene TRBJ1-2, with unresolved D. Per germline, CDR1 MNHEY and CDR2 SVGAGI. Trimming took 6 bases from V and 0 from J, leaving 11 bases between them. This CDR3 comprises 14 residues. The CDR3 is CASRSGRTNYGYTF. CDR3 DNA sequence: TGTGCCAGCAGGAGCGGACGGACTAACTATGGCTACACCTTC.